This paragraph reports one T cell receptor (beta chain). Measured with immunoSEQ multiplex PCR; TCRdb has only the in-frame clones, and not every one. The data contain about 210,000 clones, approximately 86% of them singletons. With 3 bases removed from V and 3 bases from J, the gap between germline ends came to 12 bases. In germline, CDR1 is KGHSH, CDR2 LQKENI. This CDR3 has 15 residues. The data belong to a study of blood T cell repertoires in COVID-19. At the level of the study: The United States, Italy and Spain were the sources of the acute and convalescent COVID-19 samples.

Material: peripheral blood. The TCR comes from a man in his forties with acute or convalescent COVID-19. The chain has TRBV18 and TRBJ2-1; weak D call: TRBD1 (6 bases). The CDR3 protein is CASSPQGLLYNEQFF. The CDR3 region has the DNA TGTGCCAGCTCACCCCAGGGGCTCCTCTACAATGAGCAGTTCTTC.